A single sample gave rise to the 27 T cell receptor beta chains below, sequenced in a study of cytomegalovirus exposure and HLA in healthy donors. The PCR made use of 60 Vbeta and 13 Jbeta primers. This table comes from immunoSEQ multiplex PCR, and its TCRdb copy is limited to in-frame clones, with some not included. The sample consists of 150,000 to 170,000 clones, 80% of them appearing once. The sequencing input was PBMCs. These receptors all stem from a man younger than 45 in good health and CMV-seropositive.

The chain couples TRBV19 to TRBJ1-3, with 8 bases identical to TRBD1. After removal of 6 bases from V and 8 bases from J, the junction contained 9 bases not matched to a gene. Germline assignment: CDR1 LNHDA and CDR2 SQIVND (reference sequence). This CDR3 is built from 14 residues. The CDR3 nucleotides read TGTGCCAGTAGCGGGACAGGACCCTGGGACACCATATATTTT. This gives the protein CASSGTGPWDTIYF.

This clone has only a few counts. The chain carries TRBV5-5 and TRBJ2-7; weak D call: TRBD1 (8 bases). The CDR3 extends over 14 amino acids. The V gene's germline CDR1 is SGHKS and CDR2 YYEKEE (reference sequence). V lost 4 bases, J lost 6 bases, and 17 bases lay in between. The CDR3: CASSREGQVLEQYF. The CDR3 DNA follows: TGTGCCAGCAGCAGGGAGGGACAGGTCCTCGAGCAGTACTTC.

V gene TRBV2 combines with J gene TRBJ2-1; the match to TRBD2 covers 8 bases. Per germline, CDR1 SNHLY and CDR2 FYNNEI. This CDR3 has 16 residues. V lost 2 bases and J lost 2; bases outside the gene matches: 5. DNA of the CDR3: TGTGCCAGCAGTGAATTGATCGGGAGGGCCTACAATGAGCAGTTCTTC. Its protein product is CASSELIGRAYNEQFF.

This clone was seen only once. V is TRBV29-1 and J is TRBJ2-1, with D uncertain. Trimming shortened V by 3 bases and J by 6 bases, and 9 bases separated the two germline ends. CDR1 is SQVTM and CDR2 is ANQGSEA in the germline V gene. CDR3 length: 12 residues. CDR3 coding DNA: TGCAGCGTTGACCAGGCCCTCAATGAGCAGTTCTTC. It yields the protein CSVDQALNEQFF.

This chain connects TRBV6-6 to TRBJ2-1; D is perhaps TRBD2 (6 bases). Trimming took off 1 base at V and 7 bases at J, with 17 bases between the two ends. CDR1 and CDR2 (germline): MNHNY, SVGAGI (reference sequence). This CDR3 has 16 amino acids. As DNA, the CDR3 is TGTGCCAGCAGTTACTTTCACACTGGTGCGGGGAATGAGCAGTTCTTC. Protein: CASSYFHTGAGNEQFF.

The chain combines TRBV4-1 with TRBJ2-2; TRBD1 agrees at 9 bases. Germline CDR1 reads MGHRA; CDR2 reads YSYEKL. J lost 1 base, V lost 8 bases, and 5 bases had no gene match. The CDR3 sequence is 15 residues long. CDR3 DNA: TGCGCCAGCCAAAAGGGACAGGGGAACACCGGGGAGCTGTTTTTT. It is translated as CASQKGQGNTGELFF.

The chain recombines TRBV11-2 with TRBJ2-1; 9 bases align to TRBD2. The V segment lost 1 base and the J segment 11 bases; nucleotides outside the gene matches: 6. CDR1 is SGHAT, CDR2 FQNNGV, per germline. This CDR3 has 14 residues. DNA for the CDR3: TGTGCCAGCAGCTTAGGTCTAGCGGGAAGGAAGCAGTTCTTC. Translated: CASSLGLAGRKQFF.

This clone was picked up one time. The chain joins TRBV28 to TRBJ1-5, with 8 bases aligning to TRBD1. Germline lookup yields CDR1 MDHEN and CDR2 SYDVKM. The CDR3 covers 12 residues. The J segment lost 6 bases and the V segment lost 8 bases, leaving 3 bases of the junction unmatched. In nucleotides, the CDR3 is TGTGCCAGCGGGACAGGCGGTCAGCCCCAGCATTTT. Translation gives CASGTGGQPQHF.

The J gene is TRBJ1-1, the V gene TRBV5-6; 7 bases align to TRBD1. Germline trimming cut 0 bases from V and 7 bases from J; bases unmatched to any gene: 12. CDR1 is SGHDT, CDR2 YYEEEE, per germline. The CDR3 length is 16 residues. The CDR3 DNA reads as TGTGCCAGCAGCTTGGCCCGCCCAGGGGGTTGGAGTGAAGCTTTCTTT. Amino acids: CASSLARPGGWSEAFF.

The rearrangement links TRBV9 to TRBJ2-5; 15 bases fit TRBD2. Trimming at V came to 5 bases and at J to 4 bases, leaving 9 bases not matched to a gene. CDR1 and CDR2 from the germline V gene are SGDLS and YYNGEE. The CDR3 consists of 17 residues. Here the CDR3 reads CASSSRGLAGGLETQYF. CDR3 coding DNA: TGTGCCAGCAGTTCTCGGGGACTAGCGGGAGGACTAGAGACCCAGTACTTC.

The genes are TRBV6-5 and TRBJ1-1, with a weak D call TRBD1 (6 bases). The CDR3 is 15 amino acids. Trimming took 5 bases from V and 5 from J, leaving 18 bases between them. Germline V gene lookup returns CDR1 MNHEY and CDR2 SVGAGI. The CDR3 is CASSPMDSGRTEAFF. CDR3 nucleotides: TGTGCCAGCAGTCCCATGGACAGTGGGCGAACTGAAGCTTTCTTT.

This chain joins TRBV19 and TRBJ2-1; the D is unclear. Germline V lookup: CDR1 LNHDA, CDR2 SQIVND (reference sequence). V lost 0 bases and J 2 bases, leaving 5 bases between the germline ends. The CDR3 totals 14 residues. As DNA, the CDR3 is TGTGCCAGTAGTATAGACAGAACCTACAATGAGCAGTTCTTC. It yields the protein CASSIDRTYNEQFF. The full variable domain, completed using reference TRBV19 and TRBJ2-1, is DGGITQSPKYLFRKEGQNVTLSCEQNLNHDAMYWYRQDPGQGLRLIYYSQIVNDFQKGDIAEGYSVSREKKESFPLTVTSAQKNPTAFYLCASSIDRTYNEQFFGPGTRLTVL.

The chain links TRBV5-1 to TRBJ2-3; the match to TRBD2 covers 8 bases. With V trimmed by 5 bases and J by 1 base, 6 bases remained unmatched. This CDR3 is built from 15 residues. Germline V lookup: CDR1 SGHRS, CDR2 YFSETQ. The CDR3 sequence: CASSGSGTGTDTQYF. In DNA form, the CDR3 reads TGCGCCAGCAGTGGTAGCGGGACTGGCACAGATACGCAGTATTTT. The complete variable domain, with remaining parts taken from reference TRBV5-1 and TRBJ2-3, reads KAGVTQTPRYLIKTRGQQVTLSCSPISGHRSVSWYQQTPGQGLQFLFEYFSETQRNKGNFPGRFSGRQFSNSRSEMNVSTLELGDSALYLCASSGSGTGTDTQYFGPGTRLTVL.

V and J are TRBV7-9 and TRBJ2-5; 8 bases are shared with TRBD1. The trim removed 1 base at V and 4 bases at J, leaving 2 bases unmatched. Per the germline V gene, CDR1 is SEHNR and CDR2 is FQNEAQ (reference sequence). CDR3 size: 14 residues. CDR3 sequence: CASSLEGQAETQYF. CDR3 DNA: TGTGCCAGCAGCTTAGAGGGACAGGCAGAGACCCAGTACTTC.

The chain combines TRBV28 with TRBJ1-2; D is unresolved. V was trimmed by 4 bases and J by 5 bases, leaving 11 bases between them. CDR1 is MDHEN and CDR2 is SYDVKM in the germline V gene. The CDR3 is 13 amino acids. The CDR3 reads CASSSIRGYGYTF. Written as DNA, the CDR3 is TGTGCCAGCAGTTCAATCCGCGGGTATGGCTACACCTTC.

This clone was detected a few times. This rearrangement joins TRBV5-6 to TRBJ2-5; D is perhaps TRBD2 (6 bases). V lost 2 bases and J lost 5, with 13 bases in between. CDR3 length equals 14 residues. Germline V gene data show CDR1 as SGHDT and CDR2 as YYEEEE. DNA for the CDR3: TGTGCCAGCAGCTTTCGGAGGGAACTGGAGACCCAGTACTTC. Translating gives CASSFRRELETQYF.

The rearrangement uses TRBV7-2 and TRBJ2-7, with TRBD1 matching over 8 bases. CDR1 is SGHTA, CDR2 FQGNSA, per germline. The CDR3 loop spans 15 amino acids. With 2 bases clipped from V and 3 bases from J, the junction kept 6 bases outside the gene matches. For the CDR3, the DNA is TGTGCCAGCAGCTTACAAACAGGGGGAGTCTACGAGCAGTACTTC. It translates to CASSLQTGGVYEQYF.

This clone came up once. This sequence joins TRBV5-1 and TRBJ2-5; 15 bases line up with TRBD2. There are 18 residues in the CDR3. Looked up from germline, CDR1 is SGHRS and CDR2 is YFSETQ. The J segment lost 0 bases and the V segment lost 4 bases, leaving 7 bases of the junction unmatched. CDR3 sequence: CASSQLGLAGGYQETQYF. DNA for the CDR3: TGCGCCAGCAGCCAACTGGGACTAGCGGGAGGTTACCAAGAGACCCAGTACTTC.

The CDR3 nucleotides are TGTGCCAGCCAGGAGGTCGGGACTAGCGGGAGGGAGCAGTACTTC. Its translation is CASQEVGTSGREQYF. This sequence joins TRBV4-2 and TRBJ2-7; 15 bases align to TRBD2. The germline gives CDR1 LGHNA, CDR2 YNFKEQ. CDR3 length: 15 residues. Trimming took 8 bases from V and 7 from J; bases not matched to a gene: 9.

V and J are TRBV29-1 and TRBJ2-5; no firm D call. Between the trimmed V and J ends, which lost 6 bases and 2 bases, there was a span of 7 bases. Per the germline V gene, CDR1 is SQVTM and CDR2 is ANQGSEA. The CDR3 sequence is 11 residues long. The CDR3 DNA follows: TGCAGCGTCGCCGGGCAAGAGACCCAGTACTTC. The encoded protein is CSVAGQETQYF.

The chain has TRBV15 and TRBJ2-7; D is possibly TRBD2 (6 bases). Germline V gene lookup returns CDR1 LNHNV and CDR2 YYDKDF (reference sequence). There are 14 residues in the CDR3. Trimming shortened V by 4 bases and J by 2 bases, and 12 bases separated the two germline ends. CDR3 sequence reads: CATSTGDSAYEQYF. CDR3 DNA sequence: TGTGCCACCAGCACGGGGGATAGTGCCTACGAGCAGTACTTC.

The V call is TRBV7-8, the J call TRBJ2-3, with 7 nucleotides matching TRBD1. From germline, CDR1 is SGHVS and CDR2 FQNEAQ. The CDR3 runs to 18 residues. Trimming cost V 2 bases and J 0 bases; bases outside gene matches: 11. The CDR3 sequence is CASSLRGTGDLSTDTQYF. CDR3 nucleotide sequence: TGTGCCAGCAGCTTAAGGGGTACAGGGGACCTAAGCACAGATACGCAGTATTTT.

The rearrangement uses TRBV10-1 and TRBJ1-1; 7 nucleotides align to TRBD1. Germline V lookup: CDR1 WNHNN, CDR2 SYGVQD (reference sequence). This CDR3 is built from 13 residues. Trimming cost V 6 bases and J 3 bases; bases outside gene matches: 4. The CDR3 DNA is TGCGCCAGCAGCCCCGACAGGGACACTGAAGCTTTCTTT. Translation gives CASSPDRDTEAFF.

CDR3: CASSSPTGSHEQYF. DNA for the CDR3: TGTGCCAGCAGCTCACCCACAGGGTCTCACGAGCAGTACTTC. J is TRBJ2-7 and V is TRBV7-2; perhaps TRBD1 as D (6 bases). The V and J ends lost 4 bases and 5 bases respectively, with 15 bases between them. This CDR3 region has 14 residues. CDR1 and CDR2 from the germline V gene are SGHTA and FQGNSA.

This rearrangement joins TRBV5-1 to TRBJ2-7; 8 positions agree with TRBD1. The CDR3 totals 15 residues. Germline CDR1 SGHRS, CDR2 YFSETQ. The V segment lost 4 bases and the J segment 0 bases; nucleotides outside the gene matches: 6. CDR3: CASSQFGTGSYEQYF. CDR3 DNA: TGCGCCAGCAGCCAATTCGGGACAGGCTCCTACGAGCAGTACTTC.

Written as DNA, the CDR3 is TGTGCCAGCAGCTCAGAGCGGCGGGAGGGAGAGACCCAGTACTTC. It yields the protein CASSSERREGETQYF. This chain connects TRBV11-2 to TRBJ2-5, with 9 bases lining up with TRBD2. Germline V gene data show CDR1 as SGHAT and CDR2 as FQNNGV. The ends lost 4 bases at V and 4 bases at J; junction bases unmatched: 7. This CDR3 has 15 residues.

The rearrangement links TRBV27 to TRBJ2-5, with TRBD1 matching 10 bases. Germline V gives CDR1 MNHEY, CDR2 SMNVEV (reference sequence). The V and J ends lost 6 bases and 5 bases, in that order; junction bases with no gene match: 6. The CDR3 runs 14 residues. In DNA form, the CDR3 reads TGTGCCAGCAGATCGACAGGGGGCCGGGAGACCCAGTACTTC. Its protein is CASRSTGGRETQYF.